The rows below give T cell receptor beta chains drawn from one sample of a study of vaccination and CD4 T cells after COVID-19. A single record per CDR3 protein comes from TCRdb applying MiXCR to the PCR reads. The table has about 20,000 distinct CDR3 sequences, under 60% seen once; the top ten hold approximately 1.1%. This specimen consisted of CD4+ T cells from blood, obtained before SARS-CoV-2 vaccination. These receptors were collected from a human donor who had recovered from COVID-19. Each CDR3 is given with its conserved first and last residue. Fields, in order: J gene, D gene, CDR3 length, V gene, clone size, CDR3 protein, CDR3 DNA. A D gene is named only where the DNA matches it firmly. Where a row states a size, it is once, few, many or the class of an expanded clone; other rows omit it.

>TRBJ2-1|TRBD2|15|TRBV7-3|-
CASSSTSLGFDEQFF
TGTGCCAGCAGCTCGACTAGCTTGGGATTTGATGAGCAGTTCTTC
>TRBJ1-6|-|17|TRBV20-1|few
CSARDAGTSSYNSPLHF
TGCAGTGCTAGAGATGCAGGGACGAGCTCCTATAATTCACCCCTCCACTTT
>TRBJ1-5|-|11|TRBV30|-
CAWSVPGHQHF
TGTGCCTGGAGTGTACCGGGACACCAGCATTTT
>TRBJ2-2|-|13|TRBV20-1|few
CSAETPNTGELFF
TGCAGTGCGGAGACTCCGAACACCGGGGAGCTGTTTTTT
>TRBJ2-5|-|15|TRBV7-2|-
CASSFGSVVSETQYF
TGTGCCAGCAGCTTTGGTTCGGTCGTATCAGAGACCCAGTACTTC
>TRBJ2-5|-|14|TRBV20-1|large
CSARASEFRETQYF
TGCAGTGCTAGGGCTAGCGAGTTTCGAGAGACCCAGTACTTC
>TRBJ2-1|-|16|TRBV24-1|-
CATSDLLPGSYNEQFF
TGTGCCACCAGTGATTTGCTCCCAGGGTCGTACAATGAGCAGTTCTTC
>TRBJ2-5|-|11|TRBV20-1|-
CSARDGATKYF
TGCAGTGCTAGAGACGGGGCCACCAAGTACTTC
>TRBJ2-5|TRBD2|16|TRBV6-2/TRBV6-3|few
CASSFNSGRAGETQYF
TGTGCCAGCAGTTTCAACAGCGGGAGGGCTGGTGAGACCCAGTACTTC
>TRBJ2-2|-|14|TRBV6-1|few
CASSQGEATGELFF
TGTGCCAGCAGTCAGGGGGAGGCCACCGGGGAGCTGTTTTTT
>TRBJ1-1|-|13|TRBV7-9|-
CASSPSQGSEAFF
TGTGCCAGCAGCCCCTCCCAAGGCAGTGAAGCTTTCTTT
>TRBJ1-2|TRBD1|13|TRBV7-2|-
CASNLDRVKGYTF
TGTGCCAGCAACTTAGACAGGGTTAAAGGCTACACCTTC
>TRBJ1-2|-|15|TRBV7-9|-
CASSLGGSQDYGYTF
TGTGCCAGCAGCTTAGGAGGGTCCCAGGACTATGGCTACACCTTC
>TRBJ2-2|TRBD2|15|TRBV7-3|-
CASSLASGSSGELFF
TGTGCCAGCAGCTTGGCTAGCGGGAGTTCTGGGGAGCTGTTTTTT
>TRBJ2-7|-|13|TRBV15|-
CATSRDLGDEQYF
TGTGCCACCAGCAGAGATTTGGGGGACGAGCAGTACTTC
>TRBJ2-2|-|14|TRBV6-2/TRBV6-3|-
CASTGATNTGELFF
TGTGCCAGCACAGGGGCAACGAACACCGGGGAGCTGTTTTTT
>TRBJ2-7|-|14|TRBV11-2|-
CASSPERGNYEQYF
TGTGCCAGCAGTCCCGAAAGGGGGAACTACGAGCAGTACTTC
>TRBJ1-5|-|15|TRBV27|-
CASSRSANSNQPQHF
TGTGCCAGCAGCCGGTCGGCTAATAGCAATCAGCCCCAGCATTTT
>TRBJ2-7|TRBD2|13|TRBV24-1|-
CATADGTSSEQYF
TGTGCCACAGCTGACGGGACTAGCAGCGAGCAGTACTTC
>TRBJ1-1|-|14|TRBV7-2|-
CASSLAGIRTEAFF
TGTGCCAGCAGCTTAGCAGGGATCCGCACTGAAGCTTTCTTT
>TRBJ2-7|-|12|TRBV15|-
CATSLRRYEQYF
TGTGCCACCAGCCTTAGGAGGTACGAGCAGTACTTC
>TRBJ2-2|TRBD1|14|TRBV7-2|-
CASSLRGQGGELFF
TGTGCCAGCAGCTTGCGGGGACAGGGCGGGGAGCTGTTTTTT
>TRBJ2-5|-|17|TRBV6-1|-
CASSRVVSATAQETQYF
TGTGCCAGCAGCCGTGTCGTATCGGCCACCGCCCAAGAGACCCAGTACTTC
>TRBJ2-3|TRBD1|15|TRBV6-4|-
CASSDGTGDTDTQYF
TGTGCCAGCAGTGATGGGACAGGGGACACAGATACGCAGTATTTT
>TRBJ1-1|-|15|TRBV19|-
CASSPRGARNTEAFF
TGTGCCAGTAGCCCTAGGGGGGCCCGGAACACTGAAGCTTTCTTT
>TRBJ2-3|TRBD2|13|TRBV6-1|-
CASSPSGGDTQYF
TGTGCCAGCAGCCCTAGCGGTGGAGATACGCAGTATTTT
>TRBJ1-1|-|13|TRBV20-1|-
CSARDTLNTEAFF
TGCAGTGCTAGAGACACCCTGAACACTGAAGCTTTCTTT
>TRBJ1-1|TRBD1|14|TRBV20-1|-
CSAQGQGPNTEAFF
TGCAGTGCCCAGGGACAGGGCCCGAACACTGAAGCTTTCTTT
>TRBJ1-1|-|13|TRBV7-9|few
CASSPSAVTEAFF
TGTGCCAGCAGCCCCAGTGCCGTGACTGAAGCTTTCTTT
>TRBJ1-5|TRBD1|15|TRBV24-1|-
CATSDSRQGVGPQHF
TGTGCCACCAGTGATTCGAGACAGGGTGTTGGGCCCCAGCATTTT
>TRBJ2-3|-|16|TRBV20-1|-
CSAREGAIFSTDTQYF
TGCAGTGCTAGAGAGGGGGCAATTTTCTCCACAGATACGCAGTATTTT
>TRBJ2-4|-|13|TRBV7-2|-
CASSLGTPDIQYF
TGTGCCAGCAGCTTAGGGACCCCAGACATTCAGTACTTC
>TRBJ2-3|-|17|TRBV2|-
CASSEPLPSVGTDTQYF
TGTGCCAGCAGTGAACCCCTCCCTAGTGTCGGCACAGATACGCAGTATTTT
>TRBJ2-6|-|18|TRBV7-8|few
CASSVPGLDFSGANVLTF
TGTGCCAGCAGCGTCCCGGGGCTGGATTTCTCTGGGGCCAACGTCCTGACTTTC
>TRBJ1-6|-|15|TRBV10-3|-
CAISESAPGDSPLHF
TGTGCCATCAGTGAGTCGGCCCCGGGGGATTCACCCCTCCACTTT
>TRBJ2-7|TRBD1|13|TRBV27|-
CASRVTGSYEQYF
TGTGCCAGCAGGGTGACAGGGTCCTACGAGCAGTACTTC
>TRBJ2-7|-|14|TRBV6-1|-
CASRREGGSYEQYF
TGTGCCAGCAGGAGGGAAGGGGGGTCCTACGAGCAGTACTTC
>TRBJ1-1|-|15|TRBV28|few
CASSLRTGLGTEAFF
TGTGCCAGCAGTTTGAGAACTGGGTTGGGCACTGAAGCTTTCTTT
>TRBJ1-5|TRBD1|17|TRBV6-5|-
CASSYPLGQGAAQPQHF
TGTGCCAGCAGTTACCCGCTAGGGCAGGGGGCAGCTCAGCCCCAGCATTTT
>TRBJ1-1|-|11|TRBV20-1|-
CSAKDTPEAFF
TGCAGTGCTAAGGACACCCCTGAAGCTTTCTTT
>TRBJ2-3|TRBD2|14|TRBV27|-
CASSASGSTDTQYF
TGTGCCAGCAGCGCTAGCGGGAGCACAGATACGCAGTATTTT